Sequencing of this T cell receptor beta chain was carried out in a study of blood T cell repertoires in COVID-19 (dated by TCRdb to 2018 to 2020). Describing the broader study: Samples from collaborators originated in the United States, Italy and Spain and spanned both the acute and convalescent phases of COVID-19. A freely available public database, intended as a resource for researchers studying the immune response to SARS-CoV-2, is where the repertoires were released. The material from the prospective study consisted of cDNA or gDNA derived from T cells, B-cell-depleted T cells, or PBMCs. The dataset comprised deeply sampled blood TCRbeta repertoires from subjects exposed to, actively infected with, or recovered from COVID-19. Samples were obtained from the ongoing ImmuneRACE study (first 160 participants) and from 1,254 subjects provided by 6 global collaborators. The sample metadata nearly always contained a de-identified subject ID, COVID-19 status, age in years and sex. Where HLA class I and class II types were available, the types were taken from metadata supplied by the sample provider, not from assay-based typing.

The CDR3, cysteine through phenylalanine, is 14 amino acids long. Only the CDR3 part of the read is kept: 42 bases, read in frame from the first base. V is pared back by 2 bases and J by 5 bases, with 9 bases lying between the germline termini. The CDR1 and CDR2 encoded by the germline V gene (reference sequence) are LGHDT and YNNKEL. TCRbeta CDR3 regions were amplified from genomic DNA by means of the immunoSEQ Assay, a bias-controlled multiplex PCR. Per the source publication's procedure: The number of nucleated cells in each sample was estimated by amplification of reference gene primers within the assay. Sequence reads were collapsed and filtered to measure the absolute abundance of every unique TCRbeta CDR3 rearrangement. For each sample, productive Simpson clonality was calculated as the square root of Simpson's diversity index across productive rearrangements. The source is immuneACCESS, and TCRdb retained only in-frame sequences with V and J called. Part of the clones is not carried over; for the studies checked, unresolved V genes explain less than half of this, and the remainder is unexplained. The DNA was the basis for D and trimming; V, J and clone size are from that table. The sample table holds about 110,000 clones, of which approximately 87% were seen once. The ten most abundant clones make up 15% to 20% of the sample.

The collaborating institutions used their own protocols to collect whole blood in K2EDTA tubes. Collaborator samples were shipped for TCRbeta analysis as frozen whole blood, isolated PBMCs, or DNA extracted from either sample type. Study-wide findings and limitations: The amount of clinical and demographic metadata varied by source and participant and was provided uncurated.

Points on this clone: No antigen is known for it. Per-base quality was not reported, and no clone a single base away is much larger than it.

Here the chain combines TRBV3-1 (or the pseudogene TRBV3-2) and TRBJ1-4; TRBD1 is possibly the D segment (5 matching bases). This receptor was obtained from an older woman with acute or convalescent COVID-19. What was sequenced was peripheral blood. This receptor has the CDR3 CASSQWGQNEKLFF. The nucleotide sequence reads TGTGCCAGCAGCCAATGGGGCCAGAATGAAAAACTGTTTTTT.